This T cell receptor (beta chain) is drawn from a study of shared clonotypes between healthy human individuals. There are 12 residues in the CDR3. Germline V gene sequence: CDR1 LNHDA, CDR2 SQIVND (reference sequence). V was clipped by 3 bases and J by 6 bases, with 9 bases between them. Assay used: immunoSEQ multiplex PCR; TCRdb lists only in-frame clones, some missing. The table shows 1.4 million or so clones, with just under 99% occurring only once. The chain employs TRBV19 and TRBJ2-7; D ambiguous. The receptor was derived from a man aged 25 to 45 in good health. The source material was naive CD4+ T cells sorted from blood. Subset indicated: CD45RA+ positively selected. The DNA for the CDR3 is TGTGCCAGTAGTATTCCACCAGCCGAGCAGTACTTC. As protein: CASSIPPAEQYF.